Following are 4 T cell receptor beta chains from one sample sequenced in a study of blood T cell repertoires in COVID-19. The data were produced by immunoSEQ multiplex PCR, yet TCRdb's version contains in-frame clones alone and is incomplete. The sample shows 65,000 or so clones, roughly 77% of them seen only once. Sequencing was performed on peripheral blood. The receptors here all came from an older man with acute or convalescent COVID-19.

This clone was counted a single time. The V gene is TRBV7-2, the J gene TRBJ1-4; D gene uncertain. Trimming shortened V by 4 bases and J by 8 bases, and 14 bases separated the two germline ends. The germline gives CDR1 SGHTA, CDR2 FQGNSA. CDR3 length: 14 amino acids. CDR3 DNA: TGTGCCAGCAGCTCGGACGGGAGTGAGGAAAAACTGTTTTTT. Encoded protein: CASSSDGSEEKLFF. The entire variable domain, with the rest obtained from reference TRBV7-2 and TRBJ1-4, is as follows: GAGVSQSPSNKVTEKGKDVELRCDPISGHTALYWYRQSLGQGLEFLIYFQGNSAPDKSGLPSDRFSAERTGGSVSTLTIQRTQQEDSAVYLCASSSDGSEEKLFFGSGTQLSVL.

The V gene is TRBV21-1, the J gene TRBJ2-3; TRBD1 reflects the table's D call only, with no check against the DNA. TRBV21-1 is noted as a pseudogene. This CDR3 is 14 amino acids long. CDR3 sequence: CASRHGQGTYTQYF. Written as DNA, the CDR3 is TGTGCCAGCAGACACGGACAGGGGACCTATACGCAGTATTTT.

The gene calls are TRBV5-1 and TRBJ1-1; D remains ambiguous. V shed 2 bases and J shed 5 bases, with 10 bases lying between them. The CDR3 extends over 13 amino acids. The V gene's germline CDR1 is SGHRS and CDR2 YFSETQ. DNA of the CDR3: TGCGCCAGCAGCTTAACACCGACAACTGAAGCTTTCTTT. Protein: CASSLTPTTEAFF. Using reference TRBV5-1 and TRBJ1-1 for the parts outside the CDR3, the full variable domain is KAGVTQTPRYLIKTRGQQVTLSCSPISGHRSVSWYQQTPGQGLQFLFEYFSETQRNKGNFPGRFSGRQFSNSRSEMNVSTLELGDSALYLCASSLTPTTEAFFGQGTRLTVV.

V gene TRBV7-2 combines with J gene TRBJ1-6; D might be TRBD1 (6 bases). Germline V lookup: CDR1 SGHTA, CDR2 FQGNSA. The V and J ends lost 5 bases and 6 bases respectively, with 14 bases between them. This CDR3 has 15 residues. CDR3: CASSPQGQPNSPLHF. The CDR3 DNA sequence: TGTGCCAGCAGCCCACAAGGACAGCCTAATTCACCCCTCCACTTT.